Reported below is one T cell receptor (beta chain). Its specificity is unknown. PCR involved 60 Vbeta and 13 Jbeta primers. Sequenced by immunoSEQ multiplex PCR; TCRdb stores in-frame clones only, minus some. Here the sample table reports tens of thousands of clones. V was trimmed by 5 bases and J by 1 base, leaving 8 bases between them. CDR1 and CDR2 from the germline V gene are MNHEY and SVGAGI. The CDR3 consists of 14 residues. The record originates from a study of cytomegalovirus exposure and HLA in healthy donors. General study findings and limits: The study put 150 to 200 TCR beta chains on its list as cytomegalovirus-associated. Further analysis, carried out later, found HLA-associated TCR beta chains more clonally expanded than equally common other chains. Information on immune exposure was restricted to one variable (CMV serostatus).

Sequencing used PBMCs. This chain connects TRBV6-5 to TRBJ2-2, with D possibly being TRBD1 (6 bases). The source is a woman aged 30 to 39 in good health and CMV-seronegative. CDR3 amino acids: CASSLRGNTGELFF. The CDR3 DNA reads TGTGCCAGCAGTCTCAGGGGGAACACCGGGGAGCTGTTTTTT.